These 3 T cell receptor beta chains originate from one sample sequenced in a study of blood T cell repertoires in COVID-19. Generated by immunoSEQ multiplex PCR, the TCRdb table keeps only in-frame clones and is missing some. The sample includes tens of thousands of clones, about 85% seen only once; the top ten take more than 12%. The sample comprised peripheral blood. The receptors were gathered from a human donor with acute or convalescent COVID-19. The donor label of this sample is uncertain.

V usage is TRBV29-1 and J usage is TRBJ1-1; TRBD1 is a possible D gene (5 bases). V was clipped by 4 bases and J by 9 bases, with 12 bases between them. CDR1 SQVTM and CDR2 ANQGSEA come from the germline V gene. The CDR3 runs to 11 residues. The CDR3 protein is CSVGGDPKAFF. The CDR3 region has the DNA TGCAGCGTTGGGGGGGACCCTAAAGCTTTCTTT.

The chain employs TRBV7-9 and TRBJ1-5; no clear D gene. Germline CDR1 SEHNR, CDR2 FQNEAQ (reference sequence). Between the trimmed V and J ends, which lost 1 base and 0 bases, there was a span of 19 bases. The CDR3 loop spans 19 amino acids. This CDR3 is CASSLGAAIGGYSNQPQHF. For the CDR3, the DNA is TGTGCCAGCAGCTTAGGGGCTGCTATAGGAGGATATAGCAATCAGCCCCAGCATTTT.

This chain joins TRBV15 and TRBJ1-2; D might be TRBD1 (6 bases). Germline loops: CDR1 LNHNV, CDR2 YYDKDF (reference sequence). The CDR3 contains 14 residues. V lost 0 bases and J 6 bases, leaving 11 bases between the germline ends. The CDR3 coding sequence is TGTGCCACCAGCAGAGATTTCCCAGGGGATGGCTACACCTTC. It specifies CATSRDFPGDGYTF.